This passage covers 13 T cell receptor beta chains from one sample sequenced in a study of blood T cell repertoires in COVID-19. Produced via immunoSEQ multiplex PCR; TCRdb's table is partial and in-frame only. The profile shows around 180,000 clones, 88% of them singletons. The sequencing input was peripheral blood. All receptors come from a man in his sixties with acute or convalescent COVID-19.

V gene TRBV19 combines with J gene TRBJ1-5; no clear D. The CDR3 runs to 13 residues. V was cut by 0 bases and J by 10 bases, with 10 bases left in between. The germline gives CDR1 LNHDA, CDR2 SQIVND (reference sequence). CDR3 residues: CASSIDMAGPQHF. CDR3 sequence (DNA): TGTGCCAGTAGTATAGATATGGCGGGCCCCCAGCATTTT.

In this sample, this clone turned up a few times. The chain is built from TRBV5-1 and TRBJ2-7, with TRBD1 matching over 9 bases. Germline CDR1 SGHRS, CDR2 YFSETQ. J was trimmed by 2 bases and V by 2 bases; bases with no gene match: 5. The CDR3 runs 15 residues. CDR3 bases: TGCGCCAGCAGCTTCCGGACAGGGGCAACCTACGAGCAGTACTTC. It encodes CASSFRTGATYEQYF.

The J gene is TRBJ2-5, the V gene TRBV30, with 12 bases lining up with TRBD2. V lost 0 bases and J lost 5; bases outside the gene matches: 10. Germline V lookup: CDR1 GTSNPN, CDR2 SVGIG (reference sequence). The CDR3 has 17 amino acids. CDR3 residues: CAWSVWASGRVRETQYF. The DNA of the CDR3 is TGTGCCTGGAGTGTATGGGCTAGCGGGAGGGTTAGGGAGACCCAGTACTTC.

The J gene is TRBJ1-4, the V gene TRBV2; D remains unclear. Germline CDR1 and CDR2: SNHLY and FYNNEI. There are 11 residues in the CDR3. The V end was cut by 2 bases, the J end by 17 bases, with 12 bases between. The CDR3, as DNA: TGTGCCAGCAGTGAAACACCGAGCGCCTTTTTT. Its protein is CASSETPSAFF.

The chain carries TRBV15 and TRBJ2-4; D call uncertain. Trimming shortened V by 3 bases and J by 5 bases, and 8 bases separated the two germline ends. CDR1 is LNHNV, CDR2 YYDKDF, per germline (reference sequence). This CDR3 contains 13 residues. The CDR3 DNA reads TGTGCCACCAGCAGCCCCCGAGAAAACATTCAGTACTTC. Encoded protein: CATSSPRENIQYF.

V is TRBV7-8 and J is TRBJ1-1; D remains ambiguous. Germline loops: CDR1 SGHVS, CDR2 FQNEAQ. V shed 5 bases and J shed 1 base, with 11 bases lying between them. The CDR3 is 14 amino acids. The CDR3 DNA follows: TGTGCCAGCAGCCAACCGACGGGGAACACTGAAGCTTTCTTT. This translates into CASSQPTGNTEAFF.

The V and J genes are TRBV3-1 (or the pseudogene TRBV3-2) and TRBJ2-5, with 11 bases aligning to TRBD1. Germline CDR1 LGHDT, CDR2 YNNKEL (reference sequence). The trim removed 5 bases at V and 3 bases at J, leaving 2 bases unmatched. This CDR3 has 14 amino acids. CDR3 DNA: TGTGCCAGCAGCAGGGACAGGGGGAAAGAGACCCAGTACTTC. This encodes CASSRDRGKETQYF.

The V gene is TRBV12-5, the J gene TRBJ2-1, with 12 positions matching TRBD2. The V gene end was trimmed by 3 bases and the J gene end by 8 bases; junction bases not matched to a gene: 5. CDR1 is LGHNT, CDR2 FRNRAP, per germline. This CDR3 is built from 15 residues. In DNA form, the CDR3 reads TGTGCTAGTGGTTTTGGACTAGCGGGATCCGATGAGCAGTTCTTC. Its translation is CASGFGLAGSDEQFF.

The chain uses TRBV10-3 and TRBJ1-3, with D maybe TRBD1 (6 bases). The CDR3 is 17 residues long. V was shortened by 1 base and J by 0 bases, with 13 bases between the two germline ends. Germline-derived CDR1 and CDR2 are ENHRY and SYGVKD. The CDR3 region is CAISEYGQSSSGNTIYF. The CDR3 DNA is TGTGCCATCAGTGAGTATGGACAGTCAAGCTCTGGAAACACCATATATTTT.

In its sample, this clone was seen many times. Written as DNA, the CDR3 is TGTGCCAGCAGTGAAGGTTTCTCGGGCTATGGCTACACCTTC. Protein product: CASSEGFSGYGYTF. This chain connects TRBV6-1 to TRBJ1-2; no clear D gene. There are 14 residues in the CDR3. Germline loops: CDR1 MNHNS, CDR2 SASEGT. The V end lost 1 base, the J end lost 4 bases, and 10 bases lay between the germline ends.

The rearrangement joins TRBV20-1 to TRBJ2-1, with 7 positions matching TRBD2. The germline gives CDR1 DFQATT, CDR2 SNEGSKA (reference sequence). Trimming took 6 bases from V and 10 from J; bases not matched to a gene: 3. The CDR3 is 10 amino acids. CDR3 nucleotide sequence: TGCAGTGCCCTTAGCGGGGAGCAGTTCTTC. Protein product: CSALSGEQFF.

J is TRBJ1-3 and V is TRBV5-5, with D possibly TRBD1 on 6 matching bases. This CDR3 spans 15 amino acids. The germline V gene has CDR1 SGHKS and CDR2 YYEKEE (reference sequence). Trimming took 4 bases from V and 2 from J, leaving 13 bases between them. The CDR3 reads CASSPSQGTGNTIYF. CDR3 DNA sequence: TGTGCCAGCAGCCCGTCACAGGGAACTGGAAACACCATATATTTT.

The genes are TRBV4-1 and TRBJ1-1, with TRBD1 as a possible D gene (5 bases). V dropped 4 bases and J dropped 5 bases, with 11 bases sitting between them. This CDR3 is 13 amino acids long. Looked up from germline, CDR1 is MGHRA and CDR2 is YSYEKL. CDR3 sequence: CASSLGRGTEAFF. Written as DNA, the CDR3 is TGCGCCAGCAGCCTGGGGCGGGGAACTGAAGCTTTCTTT.